This is a list of T cell receptor beta chains from one sample in a study of cytomegalovirus exposure and HLA in healthy donors. Profiled with immunoSEQ multiplex PCR; TCRdb holds only in-frame clones, not every one. The listing records about 55,000 clones. Sequencing used PBMCs. Receptors were obtained from a middle-aged man in good health and CMV-seropositive. Both conserved end residues are part of each CDR3. The order of the fields is D gene, V gene, J gene, CDR3 DNA, CDR3 protein. A D gene is named only where the DNA matches it firmly.

>TRBD2|TRBV4-3|TRBJ2-2
TGCGCCAGCAGCCAAGATCCGTTAGCGGGAGTCAGCACCGGGGAGCTGTTTTTT
CASSQDPLAGVSTGELFF
>TRBD1|TRBV6-9|TRBJ1-6
TGTGCCAGCAGTTATAAGGAGGGACAGGGGCCCGAATACTATAATTCACCCCTCCACTTT
CASSYKEGQGPEYYNSPLHF
>TRBD1|TRBV18|TRBJ2-7
TGTGCCAGCTCACCTCCAGGACAGGACGCCTACGAGCAGTACTTC
CASSPPGQDAYEQYF
>TRBD2|TRBV29-1|TRBJ2-2
TGCAGCGTTGAAATGGCGGGGGAGGTGGCCGGGGAGCTGTTTTTT
CSVEMAGEVAGELFF
>NA|TRBV19|TRBJ2-1
TGTGCCAGTAGTCGGACTTTCTCCTACAATGAGCAGTTCTTC
CASSRTFSYNEQFF
>TRBD1|TRBV5-1|TRBJ2-5
TGCGCCAGCAGAAGGGGGCCGACAGCACAAGAGACCCAGTACTTC
CASRRGPTAQETQYF
>TRBD2|TRBV2|TRBJ2-1
TGTGCCAGCAGTTATAGCGGGAGTCTCTACAATGAGCAGTTCTTC
CASSYSGSLYNEQFF
>TRBD1|TRBV11-2|TRBJ2-1
TGTGCCAGCAGCTTAGAAAGGGGGCTCTACAATGAGCAGTTCTTC
CASSLERGLYNEQFF
>NA|TRBV2|TRBJ1-2
TGTGCCAGCAGCGGGGAGACTAGCTATGGCTACACCTTC
CASSGETSYGYTF
>TRBD1|TRBV18|TRBJ1-3
TGTGCCAGCTCACCACTTAGCGCGGGACAGGGTAAAGACACCATATATTTT
CASSPLSAGQGKDTIYF
>TRBD1|TRBV5-8|TRBJ2-5
TGTGCCAGCAGCTTGGTGGCAGGGGGTGTGGAGACCCAGTACTTC
CASSLVAGGVETQYF
>NA|TRBV27|TRBJ2-7
TGTGCCAGCAGGCCCTTGGGGGCCATCAGGCAGTACTTC
CASRPLGAIRQYF
>TRBD1|TRBV6-5|TRBJ2-7
TGTGCCAGCAGTCCTCTGTGGACAGGGGAGTACGAGCAGTACTTC
CASSPLWTGEYEQYF
>TRBD1|TRBV27|TRBJ2-1
TGTGCCAGCAACCTCGGACAGGGTGGGTACAATGAGCAGTTCTTC
CASNLGQGGYNEQFF
>NA|TRBV11-1|TRBJ1-3
TGTGCCAGCAGCCTACTACTGGGAAACACCATATATTTT
CASSLLLGNTIYF
>NA|TRBV19|TRBJ2-6
TGTGCCAGTAGTTTTTATAGCTCTGGGGCCAACGTCCTGACTTTC
CASSFYSSGANVLTF
>TRBD1|TRBV19|TRBJ1-1
TGTGCCAGTAGTATAGATAGGGGGCAGAACACTGAAGCTTTCTTT
CASSIDRGQNTEAFF
>TRBD2|TRBV5-1|TRBJ2-5
TGCGCCAGCAGCCCCGGGGGGGCCGAGGAGACCCAGTACTTC
CASSPGGAEETQYF
>NA|TRBV7-2|TRBJ1-2
TGTGCCAGCAGCTTATCACAGGGTGGTTTGGGCGGCTACACCTTC
CASSLSQGGLGGYTF
>TRBD1|TRBV4-2|TRBJ1-3
TGTGCCAGCAGCCGTCCGGGACAGGGGGCAAACACCATATATTTT
CASSRPGQGANTIYF
>TRBD1|TRBV5-1|TRBJ2-7
TGCGCCAGCAGCGACACAGGGGGGCTCGTCTACGAGCAGTACTTC
CASSDTGGLVYEQYF
>TRBD2|TRBV29-1|TRBJ2-7
TGCAGCGTTGGAGGGAGGGCCGCCTACGAGCAGTACTTC
CSVGGRAAYEQYF
>NA|TRBV28|TRBJ2-7
TGTGCCAGCAGTCCCCTGGGTGGGAGCTCCTACGAGCAGTACTTC
CASSPLGGSSYEQYF
>TRBD2|TRBV9|TRBJ2-1
TGTGCCAGCAGCCCACAAAGCGGGGGGGCCAGTATTGAGCAGTTCTTC
CASSPQSGGASIEQFF
>TRBD2|TRBV7-8|TRBJ2-7
TGTGCCAGCAGCTTAGGTGGGACTAGCGGGGGGAGAGGCGAGCAGTACTTC
CASSLGGTSGGRGEQYF
>TRBD1|TRBV11-2|TRBJ2-6
TGTGCCAGCAGCCCCTACCCGAGGACAGGGTCAACTGGGGCCAACGTCCTGACTTTC
CASSPYPRTGSTGANVLTF
>NA|TRBV15|TRBJ1-2
TGTGCCACCAGCAGAGGCGGGGATCTTACCTTCCTTGGGGGCACCTTC
CATSRGGDLTFLGGTF
>NA|TRBV19|TRBJ2-7
TGTGCCAGTACCAAACGGCGCCAGGGATCCTACGAGCAGTACTTC
CASTKRRQGSYEQYF
>NA|TRBV27|TRBJ2-1
TGTGCCAGCAGTTTAGTCGGAGCTACCAATGAGCAGTTCTTC
CASSLVGATNEQFF
>TRBD1|TRBV7-9|TRBJ2-1
TGTGCCAGCAGCTTAGAAGGGTGGGGGACAGGGAAGAATGAGCAGTTCTTC
CASSLEGWGTGKNEQFF
>TRBD1|TRBV6-5|TRBJ2-1
TGTGCCAGCAGCCCTGGGACAGGCCGGAACAATGAGCAGTTCTTC
CASSPGTGRNNEQFF
>NA|TRBV25-1|TRBJ1-1
TGTGCCAGCAGTGATCCAGGTCGCGGCGGGGCCCGAGGGACTGAAGCTTTCTTT
CASSDPGRGGARGTEAFF
>TRBD2|TRBV5-1|TRBJ2-5
TGCGCCAGCAGCTCCCCTCTGGATAACTTACTAGCGGTGGGAGAGACCCAGTACTTC
CASSSPLDNLLAVGETQYF
>TRBD1|TRBV18|TRBJ1-5
TGTGCCAGCTCACCGCCGGGACAGAACCTTCAGCCCCAGCATTTT
CASSPPGQNLQPQHF
>TRBD2|TRBV6-5|TRBJ2-1
TGTGCCAGCAGTTACTCTACTAGCGGGGGGAGGGAGCAGTTCTTC
CASSYSTSGGREQFF
>TRBD1|TRBV2|TRBJ1-2
TGTGCCAGCAGTCTGGACAGGGCGATGAACTATGGCTACACCTTC
CASSLDRAMNYGYTF
>NA|TRBV6-5|TRBJ1-1
TGTGCCAGCAGTTACTCGGGACTCATGAACACTGAAGCTTTCTTT
CASSYSGLMNTEAFF
>NA|TRBV5-6|TRBJ1-1
TGTGCCAGCAGCTGGGGGGGGACTATGAACACTGAAGCTTTCTTT
CASSWGGTMNTEAFF
>TRBD2|TRBV7-2|TRBJ2-1
TGTGCCAGCAAGATTAGCGGGGGGGTGAATGAGCAGTTCTTC
CASKISGGVNEQFF
>NA|TRBV5-6|TRBJ2-7
TGTGCCAGCAGCTTTATAGAAAGGGAGATTGGCGAGCAGTACTTC
CASSFIEREIGEQYF
>NA|TRBV29-1|TRBJ1-1
TGCAGCGTCCTGAAAGCGAACACTGAAGCTTTCTTT
CSVLKANTEAFF
>TRBD2|TRBV6-1|TRBJ2-7
TGTGCCATCGGGGGGTACGAGCAGTACTTC
CAIGGYEQYF
>NA|TRBV29-1|TRBJ2-3
TGCAGCGTTGGTCGACCAGAGGCAGATACGCAGTATTTT
CSVGRPEADTQYF
>TRBD1|TRBV9|TRBJ1-2
TGTGCCAGCAGCGTAGACAGGGGGCTTGTCTATGGCTACACCTTC
CASSVDRGLVYGYTF
>TRBD1|TRBV2|TRBJ1-2
TGTGCCAGCAGTGAATATGGGACAGGGGGCTCTATGGTCGGCTACACCTTC
CASSEYGTGGSMVGYTF
>NA|TRBV10-3|TRBJ1-2
TGTGCCACCAGGAAAACTGCCTATGGCTACACCTTC
CATRKTAYGYTF
>TRBD1|TRBV28|TRBJ1-2
TGTGCCAGCAGTCCCCCAAGGGGGCAGGGCTATGGCTACACCTTC
CASSPPRGQGYGYTF
>NA|TRBV7-8|TRBJ2-7
TGTGCCAGCAGCTTAGCGGCGGGGGCATACGAGCAGTACTTC
CASSLAAGAYEQYF
>NA|TRBV14|TRBJ2-7
TGTGCCAGCAGCCAAGATCGAGGCCCTAGCCACGAGCAGTACTTC
CASSQDRGPSHEQYF
>NA|TRBV9|TRBJ2-2
TGTGCCAGCAGCGTAGAATGGGGGGGCCGCGGCGGGGAGCTGTTTTTT
CASSVEWGGRGGELFF
>NA|TRBV7-9|TRBJ1-6
TGTGCCAGCAGCTTAGCACAGTCACCCCTCCACTTT
CASSLAQSPLHF
>NA|TRBV18|TRBJ2-7
TGTGCCAGCTCAGCCGGGACACTCTCCTACGAGCAGTACTTC
CASSAGTLSYEQYF
>TRBD1|TRBV4-3|TRBJ2-2
TGCGCCAGCAGCCCGTTGGGACAGGGGGTAACCGGGGAGCTGTTTTTT
CASSPLGQGVTGELFF
>TRBD1|TRBV29-1|TRBJ1-1
TGCAGCGTGTCCACAGGGGGCACTGAAGCTTTCTTT
CSVSTGGTEAFF